This passage covers 19 T cell receptor beta chains from one sample sequenced in a study of graft-versus-host responses after intestinal transplantation. Sequencing used immunoSEQ multiplex PCR; TCRdb keeps in-frame clones, though not all of them. Seen here are about 97,000 clones, around 90% observed once, and the top ten hold roughly 15%. Sequences were derived from PBMCs, sampled 450 to 480 days after intestinal transplant. The receptors shown here come from a human patient who received an intestinal transplant, so some T cells may come from the graft donor.

V and J are TRBV7-6 and TRBJ2-7; D unresolved. Germline V gene lookup returns CDR1 SGHVS and CDR2 FNYEAQ. The V and J ends lost 0 bases and 3 bases respectively, with 6 bases between them. The CDR3 has 13 amino acids. The CDR3 DNA reads TGTGCCAGCAGCTTAGCGCAAGACTACGAGCAGTACTTC. The encoded protein is CASSLAQDYEQYF.

The chain is built from TRBV4-1 and TRBJ1-5; 7 positions match TRBD1. Germline V gene lookup returns CDR1 MGHRA and CDR2 YSYEKL. CDR3 length: 16 residues. V dropped 1 base and J dropped 5; count of bases not matched to a gene: 8. The CDR3 here is CASSQASGTEYQPQHF. The CDR3 nucleotides read TGCGCCAGCAGCCAAGCGTCCGGGACAGAGTATCAGCCCCAGCATTTT.

In its sample, this clone was seen once. The DNA of the CDR3 is TGTGCCAGCTCACCAAACCTTTCCAATGAGCAGTTCTTC. Its translation is CASSPNLSNEQFF. V is TRBV18 and J is TRBJ2-1, with D unresolved. The CDR3 spans 13 residues. V was trimmed by 2 bases and J by 6 bases, leaving 8 bases between them. The V gene's germline CDR1 is KGHSH and CDR2 LQKENI.

A word on this clone: One end of the junction varies from germline; a read error may be responsible. The V and J genes are TRBV7-7 and TRBJ2-7; D is unresolved. Per germline, CDR1 SSHAT and CDR2 FNYEAQ (reference sequence). CDR3 length equals 13 residues. In DNA form, the CDR3 reads TGTGCTAGCAGCTTAGAATCGGGTTACGAGCAGTACTTC. Encoded protein: CASSLESGYEQYF.

The rearrangement joins TRBV7-9 to TRBJ1-4; the D gene is possibly TRBD1 (5 bases). The CDR3 sequence is 15 residues long. Germline loops: CDR1 SEHNR, CDR2 FQNEAQ (reference sequence). V lost 1 base and J 7 bases, leaving 13 bases between the germline ends. CDR3 bases: TGTGCCAGCAGCTTAGTAAGGGGCCGGTCTGAAAAACTGTTTTTT. It is translated as CASSLVRGRSEKLFF. Variable domain in full (rest from reference TRBV7-9 and TRBJ1-4): DTGVSQNPRHKITKRGQNVTFRCDPISEHNRLYWYRQTLGQGPEFLTYFQNEAQLEKSRLLSDRFSAERPKGSFSTLEIQRTEQGDSAMYLCASSLVRGRSEKLFFGSGTQLSVL.

The chain couples TRBV9 to TRBJ1-3, with a weak D call TRBD1 (6 bases). The CDR3 has 16 residues. Germline V gene sequence: CDR1 SGDLS, CDR2 YYNGEE. V gave up 4 bases and J gave up 0 bases, with 14 bases separating them. CDR3 nucleotides: TGTGCCAGCAGCCAACCAACAGGGAACTCTGGAAACACCATATATTTT. Protein: CASSQPTGNSGNTIYF.

This chain uses TRBV13 with TRBJ2-3; D may be TRBD1 or TRBD2 (6 bases each). Germline lookup yields CDR1 PRHDT and CDR2 FYEKMQ (reference sequence). The CDR3 totals 18 residues. V shed 4 bases and J shed 3 bases, with 23 bases lying between them. The CDR3 sequence is CASSSGTRGAPNTDTQYF. The DNA for the CDR3 is TGTGCCAGCAGCTCCGGCACAAGGGGGGCCCCGAATACAGATACGCAGTATTTT.

The CDR3 DNA is TGTGCCAGCAGTTACTATCCCTTCTATGGCTACACCTTC. Amino acid sequence: CASSYYPFYGYTF. The genes are TRBV6-5 and TRBJ1-2; no firm D call. Germline assignment: CDR1 MNHEY and CDR2 SVGAGI. CDR3 length equals 13 residues. V lost 1 base and J lost 4, with 7 bases in between.

J is TRBJ2-1 and V is TRBV5-1; D may be TRBD2 (5 bases). V gave up 3 bases and J gave up 7 bases, with 14 bases separating them. This CDR3 comprises 14 residues. Germline CDR1 reads SGHRS; CDR2 reads YFSETQ. CDR3 nucleotides: TGCGCCAGCAGCTCCCGAGGACTGTTAAATGAGCAGTTCTTC. It is translated as CASSSRGLLNEQFF.

The V and J genes are TRBV6-1 and TRBJ1-6, with unresolved D. This CDR3 is built from 12 residues. CDR1 is MNHNS, CDR2 SASEGT, per germline. V was pared by 7 bases and J by 0 bases, with 1 base between. The CDR3 sequence: CASNSYNSPLHF. The CDR3 DNA reads TGTGCCAGCAACTCCTATAATTCACCCCTCCACTTT.

The chain links TRBV5-1 to TRBJ1-2; the match to TRBD1 covers 8 bases. Germline CDR1 reads SGHRS; CDR2 reads YFSETQ. V shed 1 base, J shed 1 base, and the junction held 3 bases outside the gene matches. The CDR3 sequence is 15 residues long. As DNA, the CDR3 is TGCGCCAGCAGCTTGACAGGACAGGGTAACTATGGCTACACCTTC. This gives the protein CASSLTGQGNYGYTF.

The rearrangement uses TRBV5-1 and TRBJ1-2; the match to TRBD1 covers 7 bases. V dropped 6 bases and J dropped 4; count of bases not matched to a gene: 6. The CDR3 loop spans 13 amino acids. Looked up from germline, CDR1 is SGHRS and CDR2 is YFSETQ. The CDR3 region is CASTLDRPYGYTF. CDR3 nucleotides: TGCGCCAGCACCCTGGACAGGCCCTATGGCTACACCTTC.

The genes are TRBV5-1 and TRBJ2-5; unclear D gene. The CDR3 is 14 residues long. The ends were cut back, 0 bases at V and 5 bases at J, with 11 bases in the middle. Germline values: CDR1 SGHRS, CDR2 YFSETQ. The CDR3 sequence: CASSLGPHGETQYF. CDR3 in DNA: TGCGCCAGCAGCTTGGGTCCCCATGGGGAGACCCAGTACTTC.

The chain uses TRBV6-5 and TRBJ1-1; 8 bases match TRBD1. The V segment lost 5 bases and the J segment 1 base; nucleotides outside the gene matches: 3. The germline CDR1 and CDR2 sequences are MNHEY and SVGAGI. The CDR3 covers 14 residues. DNA for the CDR3: TGTGCCAGCAGTGGACAGGGCCCGAACACTGAAGCTTTCTTT. Encoded protein: CASSGQGPNTEAFF.

This chain links TRBV18 with TRBJ2-5; possibly TRBD1 or TRBD2 for D (5 bases each). Germline V CDR1 and CDR2: KGHSH, LQKENI. V was clipped by 2 bases and J by 2 bases, with 12 bases between them. The CDR3 length is 15 residues. CDR3 sequence reads: CASSPKGRKQETQYF. The CDR3 nucleotides are TGTGCCAGCTCACCAAAGGGACGTAAGCAAGAGACCCAGTACTTC.

The J gene is TRBJ2-7, the V gene TRBV9; no reliable D call. The CDR3 is 15 amino acids. CDR1 is SGDLS, CDR2 YYNGEE, per germline. V lost 3 bases, J lost 2 bases, and 15 bases lay in between. Written as DNA, the CDR3 is TGTGCCAGCAGCGGCGGACCTTTTAGTCCCTACGAGCAGTACTTC. It is translated as CASSGGPFSPYEQYF.

The table lists this clone with a few counts. The chain joins TRBV6-1 to TRBJ2-3; possible D gene TRBD2, 5 bases. The CDR3 spans 12 residues. Germline CDR1 MNHNS, CDR2 SASEGT. Trimming cost V 1 base and J 10 bases, with 9 bases left between them. CDR3 bases: TGTGCCAGCAGTGAAGACTGGCGGGCGCAGTATTTT. Encoded protein: CASSEDWRAQYF.

The CDR3 coding sequence is TGTGCCAGCCCGACAGGGGCGAACCAAGAGACCCAGTACTTC. Amino acids: CASPTGANQETQYF. V gene TRBV7-9 combines with J gene TRBJ2-5; TRBD1 matches at 8 bases. The CDR3 covers 14 residues. CDR1 is SEHNR, CDR2 FQNEAQ, per germline (reference sequence). J lost 0 bases, V lost 8 bases, and 5 bases had no gene match.

On this clone itself: In the same sample, other DNA sequences code for this CDR3. This chain joins TRBV19 and TRBJ1-1; D is uncertain. V was cut by 3 bases and J by 1 base, with 6 bases left in between. Germline CDR1 reads LNHDA; CDR2 reads SQIVND (reference sequence). The CDR3 sequence is 13 residues long. For the CDR3, the DNA is TGTGCCAGTAGTATGACCGGGAACACTGAAGCTTTCTTT. Translating it yields CASSMTGNTEAFF.